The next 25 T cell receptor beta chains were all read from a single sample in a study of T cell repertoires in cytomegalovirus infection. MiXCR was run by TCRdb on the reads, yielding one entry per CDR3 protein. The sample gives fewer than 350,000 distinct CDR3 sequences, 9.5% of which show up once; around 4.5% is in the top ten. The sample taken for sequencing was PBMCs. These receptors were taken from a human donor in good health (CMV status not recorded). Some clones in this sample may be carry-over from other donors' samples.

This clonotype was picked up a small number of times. The CDR3 coding sequence is TGTGCCAGCAGTTATTCGACAGGGATGAGGGGCTACACCTTC. It is translated as CASSYSTGMRGYTF. The J gene is TRBJ1-2, the V gene TRBV28, with 7 bases matching TRBD1. The CDR3 has 14 residues. Germline V gives CDR1 MDHEN, CDR2 SYDVKM. Trimming removed 4 bases from V and 8 bases from J; junction bases left unmatched: 10.

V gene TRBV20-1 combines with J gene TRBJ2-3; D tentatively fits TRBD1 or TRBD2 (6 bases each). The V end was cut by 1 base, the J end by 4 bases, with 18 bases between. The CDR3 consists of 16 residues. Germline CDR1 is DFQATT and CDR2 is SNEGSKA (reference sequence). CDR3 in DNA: TGCAGTGCTAGAGGATTAGGTGGGGGGCGGGCAGATACGCAGTATTTT. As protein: CSARGLGGGRADTQYF.

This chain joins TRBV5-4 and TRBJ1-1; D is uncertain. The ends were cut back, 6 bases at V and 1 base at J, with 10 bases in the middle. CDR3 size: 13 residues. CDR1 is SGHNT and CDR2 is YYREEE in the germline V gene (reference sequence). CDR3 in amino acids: CASTDGSNTEAFF. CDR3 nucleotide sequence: TGTGCCAGCACGGACGGTTCGAACACTGAAGCTTTCTTT.

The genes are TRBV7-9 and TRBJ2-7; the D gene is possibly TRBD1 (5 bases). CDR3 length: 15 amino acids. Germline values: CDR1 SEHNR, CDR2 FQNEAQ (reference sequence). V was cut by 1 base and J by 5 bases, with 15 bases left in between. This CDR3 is CASSLGLQEINEQYF. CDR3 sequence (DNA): TGTGCCAGCAGCTTAGGTTTACAGGAGATTAACGAGCAGTACTTC.

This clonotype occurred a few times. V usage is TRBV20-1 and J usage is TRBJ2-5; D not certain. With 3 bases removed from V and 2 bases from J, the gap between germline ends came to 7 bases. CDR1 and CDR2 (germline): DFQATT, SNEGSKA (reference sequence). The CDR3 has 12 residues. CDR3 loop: CSASPEQETQYF. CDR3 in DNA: TGCAGTGCTAGCCCCGAGCAAGAGACCCAGTACTTC.

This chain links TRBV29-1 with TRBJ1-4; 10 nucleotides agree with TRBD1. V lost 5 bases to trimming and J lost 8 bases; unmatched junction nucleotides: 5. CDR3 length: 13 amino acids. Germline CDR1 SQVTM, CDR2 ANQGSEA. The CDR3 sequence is CSVRGTGDEKLFF. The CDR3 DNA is TGCAGCGTTCGGGGGACAGGGGACGAAAAACTGTTTTTT.

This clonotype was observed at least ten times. The CDR3 reads CASSQDGQGNSPLHF. The CDR3 DNA is TGCGCCAGCAGCCAAGATGGACAGGGTAATTCACCCCTCCACTTT. The V call is TRBV4-3, the J call TRBJ1-6; 8 positions agree with TRBD1. Germline V CDR1 and CDR2: LGHNA, YSLEER. This CDR3 has 15 amino acids. The junction had 1 base not matched to a gene; V was cut back by 0 bases and J by 6 bases.

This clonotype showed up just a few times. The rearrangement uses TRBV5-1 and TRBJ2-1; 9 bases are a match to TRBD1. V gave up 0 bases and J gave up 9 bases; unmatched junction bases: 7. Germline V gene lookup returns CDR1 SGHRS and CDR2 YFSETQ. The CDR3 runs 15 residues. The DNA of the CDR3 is TGCGCCAGCAGCTTGGTACAGGGGGCGATGATTGAGCAGTTCTTC. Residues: CASSLVQGAMIEQFF.

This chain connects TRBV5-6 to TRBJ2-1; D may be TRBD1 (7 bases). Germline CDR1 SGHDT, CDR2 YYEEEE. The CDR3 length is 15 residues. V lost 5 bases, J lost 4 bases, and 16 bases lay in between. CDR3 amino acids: CASRPGGLLYNEQFF. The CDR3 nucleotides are TGTGCCAGCAGACCAGGGGGGCTCCTATACAATGAGCAGTTCTTC.

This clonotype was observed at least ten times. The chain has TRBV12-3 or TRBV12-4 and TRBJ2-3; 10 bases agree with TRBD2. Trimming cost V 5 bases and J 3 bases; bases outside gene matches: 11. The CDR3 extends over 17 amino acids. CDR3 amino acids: CASSPSGRTSGTDTQYF. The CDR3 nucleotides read TGTGCCAGCAGTCCCTCCGGGCGGACTAGCGGTACAGATACGCAGTATTTT.

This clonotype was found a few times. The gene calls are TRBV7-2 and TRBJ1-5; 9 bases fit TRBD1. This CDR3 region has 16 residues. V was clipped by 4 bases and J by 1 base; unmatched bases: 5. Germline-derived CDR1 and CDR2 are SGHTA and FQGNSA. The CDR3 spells CASSSQGALSNQPQHF. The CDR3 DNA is TGTGCCAGCAGCTCACAGGGGGCATTGAGCAATCAGCCCCAGCATTTT.

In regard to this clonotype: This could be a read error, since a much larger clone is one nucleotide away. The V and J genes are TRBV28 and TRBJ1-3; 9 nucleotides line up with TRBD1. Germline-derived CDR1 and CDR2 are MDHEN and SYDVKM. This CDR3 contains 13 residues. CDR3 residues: CAITGGAGNNIYF. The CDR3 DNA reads TGTGCCATCACAGGGGGCGCCGGAAACAACATATATTTT.

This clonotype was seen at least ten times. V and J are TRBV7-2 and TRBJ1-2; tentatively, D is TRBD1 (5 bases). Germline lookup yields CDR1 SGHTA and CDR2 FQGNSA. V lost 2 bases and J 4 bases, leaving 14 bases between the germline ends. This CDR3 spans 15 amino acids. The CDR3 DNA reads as TGTGCCAGCAGCTTAACCTTAGGGGAAGTCTATGGCTACACCTTC. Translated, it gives CASSLTLGEVYGYTF. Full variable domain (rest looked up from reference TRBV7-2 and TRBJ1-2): GAGVSQSPSNKVTEKGKDVELRCDPISGHTALYWYRQSLGQGLEFLIYFQGNSAPDKSGLPSDRFSAERTGGSVSTLTIQRTQQEDSAVYLCASSLTLGEVYGYTFGSGTRLTVV.

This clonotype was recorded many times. The CDR3 DNA follows: TGTGCCAGCAGTTACTCGGCTCCCCGCCGCACAGATACGCAGTATTTT. This encodes CASSYSAPRRTDTQYF. The chain combines TRBV6-5 with TRBJ2-3; D is uncertain. Germline CDR1 reads MNHEY; CDR2 reads SVGAGI. The ends were cut back, 0 bases at V and 1 base at J, with 11 bases in the middle. The CDR3 sequence is 16 residues long.

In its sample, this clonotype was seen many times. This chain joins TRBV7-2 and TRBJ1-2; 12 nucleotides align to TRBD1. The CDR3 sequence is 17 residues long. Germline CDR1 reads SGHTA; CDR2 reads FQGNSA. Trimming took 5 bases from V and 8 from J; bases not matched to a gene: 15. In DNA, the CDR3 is TGTGCCAGCAGCCCGCTGGCGCGGGGACAGGGGGCGAGGGGCTACACCTTC. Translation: CASSPLARGQGARGYTF.

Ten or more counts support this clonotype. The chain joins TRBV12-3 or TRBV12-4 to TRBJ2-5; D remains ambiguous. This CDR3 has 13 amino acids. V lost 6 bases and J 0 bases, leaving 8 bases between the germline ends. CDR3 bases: TGTGCCAGCAGCTCACCTTACCAAGAGACCCAGTACTTC. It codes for CASSSPYQETQYF.

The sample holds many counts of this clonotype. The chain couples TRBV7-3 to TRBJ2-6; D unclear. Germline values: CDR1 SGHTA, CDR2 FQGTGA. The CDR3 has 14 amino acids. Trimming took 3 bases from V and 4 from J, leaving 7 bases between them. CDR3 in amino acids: CASSFRAGANVLTF. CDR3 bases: TGTGCCAGCAGCTTTCGGGCCGGGGCCAACGTCCTGACTTTC.

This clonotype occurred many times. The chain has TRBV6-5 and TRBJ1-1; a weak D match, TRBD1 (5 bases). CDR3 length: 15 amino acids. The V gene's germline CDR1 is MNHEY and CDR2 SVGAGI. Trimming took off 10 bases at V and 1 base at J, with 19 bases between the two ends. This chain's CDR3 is CATRIHRSPNTEAFF. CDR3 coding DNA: TGTGCCACCCGCATCCACAGGTCCCCGAACACTGAAGCTTTCTTT.

The CDR3 reads CSVDSEGNTGELFF. CDR3 nucleotides: TGCAGCGTTGATTCGGAGGGGAACACCGGGGAGCTGTTTTTT. This chain connects TRBV29-1 to TRBJ2-2, with D possibly matching TRBD2 (6 bases). The CDR3 runs to 14 residues. Germline assignment: CDR1 SQVTM and CDR2 ANQGSEA. V was trimmed by 3 bases and J by 1 base, leaving 9 bases between them.

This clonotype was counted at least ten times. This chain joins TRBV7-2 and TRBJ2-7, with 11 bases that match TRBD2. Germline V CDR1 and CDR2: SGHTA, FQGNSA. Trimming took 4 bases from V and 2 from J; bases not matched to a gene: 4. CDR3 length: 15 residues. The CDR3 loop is CASSWGSGGAYEQYF. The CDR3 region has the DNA TGTGCCAGCAGCTGGGGTAGCGGGGGGGCCTACGAGCAGTACTTC.

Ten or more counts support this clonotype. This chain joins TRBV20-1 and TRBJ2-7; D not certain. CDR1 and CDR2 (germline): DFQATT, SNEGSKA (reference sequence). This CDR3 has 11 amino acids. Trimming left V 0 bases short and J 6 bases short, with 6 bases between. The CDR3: CSARDGVEQYF. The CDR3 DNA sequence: TGCAGTGCTAGAGACGGAGTCGAGCAGTACTTC.

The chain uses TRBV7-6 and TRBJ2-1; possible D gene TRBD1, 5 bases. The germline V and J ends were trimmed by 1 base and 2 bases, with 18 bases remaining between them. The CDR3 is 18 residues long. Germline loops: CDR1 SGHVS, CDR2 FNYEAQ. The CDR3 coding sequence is TGTGCCAGCAGCTTAGGGAAGCAGGGATCCAGTGCCTACAATGAGCAGTTCTTC. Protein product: CASSLGKQGSSAYNEQFF.

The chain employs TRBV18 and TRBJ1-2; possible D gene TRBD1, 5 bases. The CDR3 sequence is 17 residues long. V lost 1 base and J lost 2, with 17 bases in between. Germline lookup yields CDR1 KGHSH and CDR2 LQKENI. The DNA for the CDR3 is TGTGCCAGCTCACCACAACGGGCAGGAAAGGGGAACTATGGCTACACCTTC. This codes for CASSPQRAGKGNYGYTF.

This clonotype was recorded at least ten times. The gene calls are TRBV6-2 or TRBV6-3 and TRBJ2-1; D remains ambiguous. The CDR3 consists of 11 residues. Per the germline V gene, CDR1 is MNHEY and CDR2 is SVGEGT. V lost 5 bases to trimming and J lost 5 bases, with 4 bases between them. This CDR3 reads CASSRNNEQFF. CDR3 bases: TGTGCCAGCAGTCGTAACAATGAGCAGTTCTTC.

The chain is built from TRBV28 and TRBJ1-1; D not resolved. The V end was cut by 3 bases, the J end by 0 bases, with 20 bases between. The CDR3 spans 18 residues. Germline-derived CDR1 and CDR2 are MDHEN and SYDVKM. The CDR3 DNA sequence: TGTGCCAGCAGTTTGCCCCCCTTTACGGGAATGGTGAACACTGAAGCTTTCTTT. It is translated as CASSLPPFTGMVNTEAFF. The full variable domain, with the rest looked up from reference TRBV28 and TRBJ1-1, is DVKVTQSSRYLVKRTGEKVFLECVQDMDHENMFWYRQDPGLGLRLIYFSYDVKMKEKGDIPEGYSVSREKKERFSLILESASTNQTSMYLCASSLPPFTGMVNTEAFFGQGTRLTVV.